These 22 T cell receptor beta chains share one sample of origin, sequenced in a study of T cells after yellow fever vaccination. Using its own MiXCR run on the 5' RACE reads, TCRdb lists one record per CDR3 protein. The sample contains hundreds of thousands of distinct CDR3 sequences, under 15% of which appear only once. The sequencing here drew on CD4+ T cells sorted from PBMCs, taken 15 days after the yellow fever booster vaccination. These receptors all come from a man aged 18 to 30 who received the YFV17D yellow fever vaccine.

This clonotype was picked up a small number of times. Written as DNA, the CDR3 is TGTGCCAGCAGATATGGACCTCAGAGGTATACGCAGTATTTT. Residues: CASRYGPQRYTQYF. The genes are TRBV12-3 or TRBV12-4 and TRBJ2-3; D is undetermined. The V end lost 6 bases, the J end lost 7 bases, and 17 bases lay between the germline ends. This CDR3 region has 14 residues.

This clonotype came up a few times. The V call is TRBV5-1, the J call TRBJ2-7; 10 bases line up with TRBD1. The germline V gene encodes CDR1 SGHRS and CDR2 YFSETQ. There are 17 residues in the CDR3. The V and J ends lost 7 bases and 0 bases, in that order; junction bases with no gene match: 13. This CDR3 is CASPTDRGPLFSYEQYV. DNA of the CDR3: TGCGCCAGCCCTACCGACAGGGGGCCCTTGTTCTCCTACGAGCAGTACGTC.

This clonotype was seen a handful of times. The V and J genes are TRBV6-2 or TRBV6-3 and TRBJ1-1; unclear D gene. Germline assignment: CDR1 MNHEY and CDR2 SVGEGT. V was clipped by 4 bases and J by 0 bases, with 9 bases between them. This CDR3 region has 14 residues. The CDR3 DNA sequence: TGTGCCAGCAGTTCGACAAGTTTGAACACTGAAGCTTTCTTT. This translates into CASSSTSLNTEAFF.

This clonotype appeared a few times. This chain joins TRBV15 and TRBJ1-2, with D hard to call. CDR1 is LNHNV and CDR2 is YYDKDF in the germline V gene (reference sequence). The CDR3 spans 14 residues. Trimming pared 0 bases from V and 4 bases from J, leaving 9 bases between. The CDR3 sequence is CATSREFGSYGYTF. CDR3 in DNA: TGTGCCACCAGCAGAGAGTTCGGATCCTATGGCTACACCTTC.

V usage is TRBV18 and J usage is TRBJ1-3; no definite D call. This CDR3 comprises 15 residues. V dropped 2 bases and J dropped 0 bases, with 8 bases sitting between them. Looked up from germline, CDR1 is KGHSH and CDR2 is LQKENI. The CDR3 loop reads CASSPGSSSGNTIYF. The CDR3 region has the DNA TGTGCCAGCTCACCAGGGAGCAGCTCTGGAAACACCATATATTTT. The full variable domain, with the rest looked up from reference TRBV18 and TRBJ1-3, is NAGVMQNPRHLVRRRGQEARLRCSPMKGHSHVYWYRQLPEEGLKFMVYLQKENIIDESGMPKERFSAEFPKEGPSILRIQQVVRGDSAAYFCASSPGSSSGNTIYFGEGSWLTVV.

The V gene is TRBV7-6, the J gene TRBJ1-1, with D unclear. CDR1 SGHVS and CDR2 FNYEAQ come from the germline V gene. The V gene lost 2 bases and the J gene lost 2 bases, with 18 bases spanning the gap. The CDR3 sequence is 17 residues long. The CDR3 here is CASSLIPPPNLNTEAFF. The DNA of the CDR3 is TGTGCCAGCAGCTTAATCCCACCTCCGAATCTAAACACTGAAGCTTTCTTT. Full variable domain (outside the CDR3, taken from reference TRBV7-6 and TRBJ1-1): GAGVSQSPRYKVTKRGQDVALRCDPISGHVSLYWYRQALGQGPEFLTYFNYEAQQDKSGLPNDRFSAERPEGSISTLTIQRTEQRDSAMYRCASSLIPPPNLNTEAFFGQGTRLTVV.

This clonotype showed up just a few times. The CDR3 nucleotides are TGCAGCGTTGTGATCCGGGCCGCCCTGTACGTC. It translates to CSVVIRAALYV. V and J are TRBV29-1 and TRBJ2-7; D is undetermined. The CDR3 is made up of 11 amino acids. Trimming stripped 4 bases from V and 12 bases from J, with 16 bases between. CDR1 is SQVTM and CDR2 is ANQGSEA in the germline V gene.

The chain employs TRBV27 and TRBJ2-7; the D gene is possibly TRBD1 (5 bases). The germline V gene encodes CDR1 MNHEY and CDR2 SMNVEV (reference sequence). Trimming removed 4 bases from V and 3 bases from J, with 19 bases in between. The CDR3 consists of 16 residues. CDR3 in DNA: TGTGCCAGCAGTTCCCTGTCCAGGGTAGTGGGCTACGAGCAGTACTTC. Encoded protein: CASSSLSRVVGYEQYF.

This clonotype was recorded a few times. The chain carries TRBV28 and TRBJ2-1, with a possible D match to TRBD2 (6 bases). This CDR3 is 8 amino acids long. The V end was cut by 8 bases, the J end by 15 bases, with 8 bases between. Per germline, CDR1 MDHEN and CDR2 SYDVKM. The CDR3 loop is CASGGWFF. The CDR3 DNA sequence: TGTGCCAGCGGGGGGTGGTTCTTC.

There are a few counts of this clonotype. The chain uses TRBV11-2 and TRBJ2-5; TRBD1 matches 8 bases. Germline CDR1 reads SGHAT; CDR2 reads FQNNGV. The CDR3 runs to 16 residues. The junction had 9 bases not matched to a gene; V was cut back by 5 bases and J by 1 base. The CDR3 loop is CASSHLGTGVQETQYF. The CDR3 bases are TGTGCCAGCAGCCACCTCGGGACAGGAGTCCAAGAGACCCAGTACTTC.

This clonotype was counted a few times. This chain joins TRBV6-6 and TRBJ2-3; no definite D call. Germline values: CDR1 MNHNY, CDR2 SVGAGI (reference sequence). With 0 bases removed from V and 8 bases from J, the gap between germline ends came to 12 bases. The length of the CDR3 is 14 residues. The CDR3 DNA is TGTGCCAGCAGTTACTCTCGCACAGTGATTACGCAGTATTTT. This encodes CASSYSRTVITQYF.

The chain combines TRBV27 with TRBJ1-2; 11 positions match TRBD1. Germline lookup yields CDR1 MNHEY and CDR2 SMNVEV (reference sequence). The CDR3 runs 16 residues. V trimming: 5 bases; J trimming: 3 bases; junction bases outside the gene matches: 8. Here the CDR3 reads CASSSLDRGPYYGYTF. In DNA form, the CDR3 reads TGTGCCAGCAGTAGCCTGGACAGGGGGCCCTACTATGGCTACACCTTC.

The chain combines TRBV20-1 with TRBJ2-2; 7 bases line up with TRBD2. Germline values: CDR1 DFQATT, CDR2 SNEGSKA (reference sequence). Trimming at V came to 6 bases and at J to 4 bases, leaving 11 bases not matched to a gene. This CDR3 spans 15 amino acids. The CDR3 bases are TGCAGTGCCCCTAGGCCGGGGGGACTCACCGGGGAGCTGTTTTTT. Translation gives CSAPRPGGLTGELFF.

This clonotype was picked up a small number of times. The chain combines TRBV18 with TRBJ1-2, with 7 bases lining up with TRBD1. V gave up 5 bases and J gave up 7 bases; unmatched junction bases: 4. The length of the CDR3 is 12 residues. Germline V gene lookup returns CDR1 KGHSH and CDR2 LQKENI. CDR3 nucleotide sequence: TGTGCCAGCTCAGGGGACAGAGGTGGCTACACCTTC. This gives the protein CASSGDRGGYTF.

V gene TRBV5-1 combines with J gene TRBJ1-1; D is unclear. Per germline, CDR1 SGHRS and CDR2 YFSETQ. Between the trimmed V and J ends, which lost 0 bases and 1 base, there was a span of 7 bases. This CDR3 is 14 amino acids long. CDR3 DNA sequence: TGCGCCAGCAGCTTGGTCGCCCAGAACACTGAAGCTTTCTTT. Encoded protein: CASSLVAQNTEAFF. Full variable domain (remainder filled in from reference TRBV5-1 and TRBJ1-1): KAGVTQTPRYLIKTRGQQVTLSCSPISGHRSVSWYQQTPGQGLQFLFEYFSETQRNKGNFPGRFSGRQFSNSRSEMNVSTLELGDSALYLCASSLVAQNTEAFFGQGTRLTVV.

This clonotype has at least ten counts. The rearrangement links TRBV27 to TRBJ2-7; 9 nucleotides match TRBD2. J gave up 7 bases and V 10 bases, and 20 bases lay outside the gene matches. This CDR3 region has 16 residues. Germline V gene lookup returns CDR1 MNHEY and CDR2 SMNVEV (reference sequence). The CDR3 region has the DNA TGTGCCACCACGGCGGGGGGGCCCAGCGGTTACGAAGAGCAGTACTTC. Its translation: CATTAGGPSGYEEQYF.

At least ten counts were recorded for this clonotype. This chain connects TRBV5-1 to TRBJ2-7; TRBD2 might be the D (5 bases). CDR1 and CDR2 (germline): SGHRS, YFSETQ. Trimming pared 0 bases from V and 0 bases from J, leaving 13 bases between. The CDR3 has 16 amino acids. The CDR3 is CASSLASGSISYEQYF. CDR3 nucleotide sequence: TGCGCCAGCAGCTTGGCCTCGGGGAGTATCTCCTACGAGCAGTACTTC.

This chain joins TRBV6-1 and TRBJ1-3, with D uncertain. The CDR3 totals 12 residues. CDR1 MNHNS and CDR2 SASEGT come from the germline V gene. The V end was cut by 6 bases, the J end by 4 bases, with 7 bases between. The CDR3 bases are TGTGCCAGCAGCCTACAGGGAAACACCATATATTTT. Translating it yields CASSLQGNTIYF.

The rearrangement joins TRBV5-5 to TRBJ1-1, with TRBD1 as a possible D gene (6 bases). CDR3 length equals 14 residues. CDR1 SGHKS and CDR2 YYEKEE come from the germline V gene (reference sequence). Deletions cut 4 bases from V and 1 base from J, with 11 bases between. The CDR3 DNA follows: TGTGCCAGCAGCCTCGGGACAACGAACACTGAAGCTTTCTTT. Its protein is CASSLGTTNTEAFF. Full variable domain (missing parts from reference TRBV5-5 and TRBJ1-1): DAGVTQSPTHLIKTRGQQVTLRCSPISGHKSVSWYQQVLGQGPQFIFQYYEKEERGRGNFPDRFSARQFPNYSSELNVNALLLGDSALYLCASSLGTTNTEAFFGQGTRLTVV.

DNA of the CDR3: TGCAGTGCTCGGACGATGGTGGAGGGTGGCTACACCTTC. Translated, it gives CSARTMVEGGYTF. The chain carries TRBV20-1 and TRBJ1-2; D gene uncertain. The CDR3 sequence is 13 residues long. Germline V lookup: CDR1 DFQATT, CDR2 SNEGSKA (reference sequence). The V end lost 5 bases, the J end lost 7 bases, and 17 bases lay between the germline ends.

The chain couples TRBV30 to TRBJ2-5, with 8 bases aligning to TRBD2. CDR1 GTSNPN and CDR2 SVGIG come from the germline V gene (reference sequence). This CDR3 contains 15 residues. Germline trimming cut 4 bases from V and 3 bases from J; bases unmatched to any gene: 10. Here the CDR3 reads CAWTPGSGEKETQYF. CDR3 coding DNA: TGTGCCTGGACCCCGGGTAGCGGGGAAAAAGAGACCCAGTACTTC.

The chain couples TRBV11-3 to TRBJ2-1; D unresolved. V lost 1 base and J 6 bases, leaving 7 bases between the germline ends. Germline lookup yields CDR1 SGHNT and CDR2 YENEEA. This CDR3 contains 13 residues. As DNA, the CDR3 is TGTGCCAGCAGCTTAGCCCGGAGCAATGAGCAGTTCTTC. It translates to CASSLARSNEQFF. Together with reference TRBV11-3 and TRBJ2-1, the CDR3 gives the full variable domain: EAGVVQSPRYKIIEKKQPVAFWCNPISGHNTLYWYLQNLGQGPELLIRYENEEAVDDSQLPKDRFSAERLKGVDSTLKIQPAELGDSAVYLCASSLARSNEQFFGPGTRLTVL.